The 15 T cell receptor beta chains below all came from one sample that was sequenced in a study of blood T cell repertoires in COVID-19. Method: immunoSEQ multiplex PCR; TCRdb's copy keeps in-frame clones and lacks some. The sample has hundreds of thousands of clones; 80% to 90% are singletons. The source material was PBMCs or T cells enriched from blood (not recorded which). The receptors shown here come from a man aged 18 to 30 who had recovered from COVID-19.

V usage is TRBV19 and J usage is TRBJ2-3, with a tentative D call TRBD2 (5 bases). Germline CDR1 reads LNHDA; CDR2 reads SQIVND (reference sequence). V lost 6 bases, J lost 3 bases, and 25 bases lay in between. This CDR3 spans 18 amino acids. The CDR3 is CASSQTRVAILGTDTQYF. In DNA, the CDR3 is TGTGCCAGTAGCCAAACCCGGGTAGCGATCCTCGGTACAGATACGCAGTATTTT.

The rearrangement uses TRBV3-1 (or the pseudogene TRBV3-2) and TRBJ1-1; maybe TRBD1 (5 bases). From germline, CDR1 is LGHDT and CDR2 YNNKEL (reference sequence). CDR3 length equals 13 residues. The germline V and J ends were trimmed by 4 bases and 5 bases, with 11 bases remaining between them. The CDR3 nucleotides read TGTGCCAGCAGCCGTGGGGGGGGGACTGAAGCTTTCTTT. This encodes CASSRGGGTEAFF.

The chain joins TRBV5-1 to TRBJ2-1, with 7 nucleotides matching TRBD1. This CDR3 region has 14 residues. Trimming removed 0 bases from V and 4 bases from J; junction bases left unmatched: 1. Germline V gene data show CDR1 as SGHRS and CDR2 as YFSETQ. CDR3 amino acids: CASSLGDSYNEQFF. CDR3 nucleotides: TGCGCCAGCAGCTTGGGGGACAGTTACAATGAGCAGTTCTTC.

The V gene is TRBV11-2, the J gene TRBJ2-3; D is perhaps TRBD2 (6 bases). V lost 0 bases, J lost 7 bases, and 8 bases lay in between. CDR1 and CDR2 (germline): SGHAT, FQNNGV. This CDR3 contains 13 residues. The CDR3 DNA sequence: TGTGCCAGCAGCTTAGATCGGGAGAATACGCAGTATTTT. It specifies CASSLDRENTQYF.

Only one count was recorded for this clone. The J gene is TRBJ1-2, the V gene TRBV3-1 (or the pseudogene TRBV3-2); D possibly corresponds to TRBD1 (5 bases). Trimming took off 4 bases at V and 0 bases at J, with 9 bases between the two ends. The CDR3 runs 14 residues. Germline CDR1 and CDR2: LGHDT and YNNKEL (reference sequence). The CDR3 reads CASSPRDSNYGYTF. CDR3 DNA: TGTGCCAGCAGCCCCAGGGATTCTAACTATGGCTACACCTTC.

This sequence joins TRBV29-1 and TRBJ1-2; D uncertain. V was pared by 3 bases and J by 2 bases, with 7 bases between. This CDR3 is built from 12 residues. Germline V gene sequence: CDR1 SQVTM, CDR2 ANQGSEA. The chain's CDR3 is CSVERSNYGYTF. In DNA form, the CDR3 reads TGCAGCGTTGAGCGCTCCAACTATGGCTACACCTTC.

This chain connects TRBV2 to TRBJ1-1; D gene unclear. The ends were cut back, 6 bases at V and 0 bases at J, with 11 bases in the middle. Germline V gene sequence: CDR1 SNHLY, CDR2 FYNNEI. The CDR3 length is 14 residues. CDR3 sequence: CASRTPYLNTEAFF. CDR3 nucleotides: TGTGCCAGCAGGACACCTTACTTGAACACTGAAGCTTTCTTT.

The rearrangement links TRBV9 to TRBJ1-3; no firm D call. In germline, CDR1 is SGDLS, CDR2 YYNGEE. This CDR3 spans 14 amino acids. V gave up 4 bases and J gave up 1 base, with 9 bases separating them. The CDR3 DNA reads as TGTGCCAGCAGCATAGGCGGATCTGGAAACACCATATATTTT. The encoded protein is CASSIGGSGNTIYF.

The V and J genes are TRBV9 and TRBJ2-7; 9 positions agree with TRBD2. Germline V gene data show CDR1 as SGDLS and CDR2 as YYNGEE. CDR3 size: 15 residues. V shed 0 bases, J shed 2 bases, and the junction held 3 bases outside the gene matches. CDR3 sequence: CASSVGLAGPYEQYF. CDR3 bases: TGTGCCAGCAGCGTAGGCCTAGCGGGACCCTACGAGCAGTACTTC.

The chain combines TRBV9 with TRBJ2-7; TRBD1 matches 9 bases. The CDR3 runs 15 residues. The germline CDR1 and CDR2 sequences are SGDLS and YYNGEE. J gave up 5 bases and V 1 base, and 7 bases lay outside the gene matches. The CDR3 bases are TGTGCCAGCAGCGTATCGGACAGGGGAGGCAACGAGCAGTACTTC. It specifies CASSVSDRGGNEQYF.

The chain links TRBV4-2 to TRBJ2-7; 10 bases line up with TRBD2. Germline CDR1 is LGHNA and CDR2 is YNFKEQ. Losses at the gene ends were 2 bases for V and 4 bases for J; bases not matched to a gene: 8. The CDR3 covers 16 residues. CDR3 loop: CASSQLETSGPYEQYF. Here the CDR3 DNA reads TGTGCCAGCAGCCAACTTGAGACTAGCGGGCCTTACGAGCAGTACTTC.

In its sample, this clone was seen a few times. The J gene is TRBJ1-5, the V gene TRBV27; TRBD1 might be the D (6 bases). The V gene lost 3 bases and the J gene lost 0 bases, with 9 bases spanning the gap. CDR3 length equals 15 residues. From germline, CDR1 is MNHEY and CDR2 SMNVEV (reference sequence). This chain's CDR3 is CASSFTGHSNQPQHF. The CDR3 bases are TGTGCCAGCAGTTTCACGGGACATAGCAATCAGCCCCAGCATTTT.

The chain carries TRBV5-5 and TRBJ2-7; weak D call: TRBD1 (7 bases). Germline lookup yields CDR1 SGHKS and CDR2 YYEKEE (reference sequence). This CDR3 has 14 residues. Trimming removed 4 bases from V and 3 bases from J, with 14 bases in between. The chain's CDR3 is CASSGGTVGYEQYF. As DNA, the CDR3 is TGTGCCAGCAGCGGAGGGACAGTCGGCTACGAGCAGTACTTC.

V and J are TRBV30 and TRBJ2-1; a possible D gene is TRBD2 (5 bases). Trimming took off 1 base at V and 10 bases at J, with 17 bases between the two ends. CDR3 length equals 14 residues. The V gene's germline CDR1 is GTSNPN and CDR2 SVGIG (reference sequence). This chain's CDR3 is CAWSERLPVGEQFF. The CDR3, as DNA: TGTGCCTGGAGTGAAAGACTACCCGTCGGCGAGCAGTTCTTC.

V usage is TRBV4-3 and J usage is TRBJ1-2; no firm D call. The ends were cut back, 0 bases at V and 11 bases at J, with 10 bases in the middle. CDR1 and CDR2 (germline): LGHNA, YSLEER. The CDR3 extends over 12 amino acids. The CDR3 loop reads CASSQEAGRYTF. The CDR3 nucleotides are TGCGCCAGCAGCCAAGAGGCAGGCCGATACACCTTC.